One and the same sample provided the 20 T cell receptor beta chains below, sequenced in a study of tumor-infiltrating lymphocytes in glioblastoma multiforme. TCR beta libraries were built from RNA through three nested multiplex PCR rounds using modified ARM-PCR. One entry per CDR3 protein, called by TCRdb with MiXCR from the multiplex PCR reads. In the table there are around 30,000 distinct CDR3 sequences, approximately 66% of which are singletons. The sample comprised brain tumor tissue. Receptors originate from a male donor with glioblastoma.

This clonotype was seen repeatedly, ten times or more. The chain joins TRBV20-1 to TRBJ1-5, with D perhaps TRBD1 (6 bases). The V and J ends lost 3 bases and 4 bases respectively, with 19 bases between them. The germline V gene has CDR1 DFQATT and CDR2 SNEGSKA (reference sequence). The length of the CDR3 is 16 residues. CDR3 protein: CSASGRGGQANQPQHF. The DNA of the CDR3 is TGCAGTGCTAGCGGACGGGGGGGGCAGGCAAATCAGCCCCAGCATTTT.

Concerning this clonotype: A much larger clone lies a single base off, so this may be a read error. V and J are TRBV5-1 and TRBJ1-4, with D maybe TRBD1 (5 bases). The V gene's germline CDR1 is SGHRS and CDR2 YFSETQ. This CDR3 spans 14 amino acids. The germline V and J ends were trimmed by 2 bases and 4 bases, with 9 bases remaining between them. DNA of the CDR3: TGCGCCAGCAGCTTCAAGGGACTTAATGAAAAACTGTTTTTT. Amino acid sequence: CASSFKGLNEKLFF. The full variable domain, rest sourced from reference TRBV5-1 and TRBJ1-4, is KAGVTQTPRYLIKTRGQQVTLSCSPISGHRSVSWYQQTPGQGLQFLFEYFSETQRNKGNFPGRFSGRQFSNSRSEMNVSTLELGDSALYLCASSFKGLNEKLFFGSGTQLSVL.

Turning to this clonotype: Since a much larger clone is just one base distant, this may be a read error. V and J are TRBV29-1 and TRBJ2-1; 9 positions match TRBD1. The CDR3 totals 16 residues. The germline CDR1 and CDR2 sequences are SQVTM and ANQGSEA. Here the CDR3 reads CSVKDPDRGTYNEQFF. In DNA form, the CDR3 reads TGCAGCGTTAAAGACCCGGACAGGGGAACCTACAATGAGCAGTTCTTC.

This clonotype showed up just a few times. This may stem from a read error, because a much larger clone lies one nucleotide away. This rearrangement joins TRBV20-1 to TRBJ2-7; 8 positions agree with TRBD1. The V gene end was trimmed by 6 bases and the J gene end by 2 bases; junction bases not matched to a gene: 12. The germline CDR1 and CDR2 sequences are DFQATT and SNEGSKA (reference sequence). There are 15 residues in the CDR3. The CDR3 sequence: CSATDRAVRTYEQYF. CDR3 coding DNA: TGCAGTGCCACGGACAGGGCTGTAAGGACCTACGAGCAGTACTTC.

With regard to this clonotype: The conserved phenylalanine or tryptophan is not found at the CDR3 terminus, so this likely reflects a read error. V usage is TRBV6-5 and J usage is TRBJ2-6, with unresolved D. This CDR3 has 15 amino acids. CDR1 and CDR2 (germline): MNHEY, SVGAGI. The CDR3 sequence: CASSPPSSGTNVLTS. The CDR3 DNA sequence: TGTGCCAGCAGTCCCCCGAGCTCTGGGACCAACGTCCTGACTTCC.

This clonotype was observed a handful of times. The chain carries TRBV5-1 and TRBJ2-5; D gene unclear. Between the trimmed V and J ends, which lost 0 bases and 1 base, there was a span of 4 bases. This CDR3 is built from 13 residues. The germline CDR1 and CDR2 sequences are SGHRS and YFSETQ. In DNA form, the CDR3 reads TGCGCCAGCAGCTTGGCCCTCCAAGAGACCCAGTACTTC. It is translated as CASSLALQETQYF.

This clonotype has at least ten counts. It may be a read error: a sequence one base away is much more abundant. The CDR3 sequence: CSARAEGTGGANVLTF. CDR3 nucleotides: TGCAGTGCTAGAGCGGAGGGTACGGGTGGGGCCAACGTCCTGACTTTC. The rearrangement joins TRBV20-1 to TRBJ2-6; a possible D gene is TRBD2 (6 bases). V shed 1 base and J shed 3 bases, with 13 bases lying between them. Per germline, CDR1 DFQATT and CDR2 SNEGSKA (reference sequence). This CDR3 region has 16 residues.

This clonotype was picked up many times. This chain links TRBV4-2 with TRBJ2-1, with a possible D match to TRBD2 (6 bases). The V and J ends lost 1 base and 2 bases respectively, with 12 bases between them. Germline V lookup: CDR1 LGHNA, CDR2 YNFKEQ. This CDR3 is built from 16 residues. CDR3 amino acids: CASSQVGGATYNEQFF. The CDR3, as DNA: TGTGCCAGCAGCCAAGTGGGCGGGGCAACCTACAATGAGCAGTTCTTC.

This clonotype was seen repeatedly, ten times or more. The chain links TRBV2 to TRBJ2-3, with D possibly being TRBD2 (6 bases). Germline V gene sequence: CDR1 SNHLY, CDR2 FYNNEI. The V end was cut by 6 bases, the J end by 5 bases, with 18 bases between. The CDR3 runs 15 residues. This CDR3 reads CASSRGGPVIDTQYF. The CDR3 bases are TGTGCCAGCAGCCGTGGAGGGCCGGTGATAGATACGCAGTATTTT.

Concerning this clonotype: The junction differs from germline at one of its ends, possibly a read error. The DNA of the CDR3 is TGCAGCGTTGAGGGATCGGTAGCGGGGGACGCCGGGGAGCCGTTTTTT. Translating it yields CSVEGSVAGDAGEPFF. The chain couples TRBV29-1 to TRBJ2-2; 9 positions agree with TRBD2. The CDR3 runs 16 residues. Germline lookup yields CDR1 SQVTM and CDR2 ANQGSEA.

A note on this clonotype: At one end, the junction sequence differs from germline, possibly due to a read error. This chain connects TRBV29-1 to TRBJ2-5, with TRBD1 matching over 7 bases. CDR1 and CDR2 (germline): SQVTM, ANQGSEA. The CDR3 length is 15 residues. The CDR3, as DNA: TGCAGCGTTGAGGGGGACAGAGGAAGGGCAGAGACCCAGAACTTC. As protein: CSVEGDRGRAETQNF.

This clonotype turned up a few times. The gene calls are TRBV5-1 and TRBJ2-5; perhaps TRBD1 as D (5 bases). Looked up from germline, CDR1 is SGHRS and CDR2 is YFSETQ. The CDR3 has 14 residues. V lost 0 bases to trimming and J lost 5 bases, with 11 bases between them. Here the CDR3 reads CASSLAQGSETQYF. Written as DNA, the CDR3 is TGCGCCAGCAGCTTGGCCCAGGGTAGCGAGACCCAGTACTTC. Supplemented by reference TRBV5-1 and TRBJ2-5, the full variable domain reads KAGVTQTPRYLIKTRGQQVTLSCSPISGHRSVSWYQQTPGQGLQFLFEYFSETQRNKGNFPGRFSGRQFSNSRSEMNVSTLELGDSALYLCASSLAQGSETQYFGPGTRLLVL.

For this clonotype: A much larger clone differs by one base, so this may be a read error. The V call is TRBV5-8, the J call TRBJ2-5; tentatively, D is TRBD1 or TRBD2 (5 bases each). CDR3 length equals 16 residues. Trimming left V 3 bases short and J 3 bases short, with 18 bases between. Germline assignment: CDR1 SGHTS and CDR2 YDEGEE. CDR3 in amino acids: CASSSAWGPAEETQYF. Here the CDR3 DNA reads TGTGCCAGCAGCTCGGCGTGGGGACCAGCAGAAGAGACCCAGTACTTC.

Worth noting for this clonotype: This may stem from a read error, because a much larger clone lies one nucleotide away. The conserved phenylalanine or tryptophan normally closing the CDR3 is absent here, so this likely arose from a read error. V and J are TRBV6-1 and TRBJ1-2; D may be TRBD1 (6 bases). The ends were cut back, 2 bases at V and 4 bases at J, with 11 bases in the middle. CDR1 MNHNS and CDR2 SASEGT come from the germline V gene. The CDR3 sequence is 14 residues long. This chain's CDR3 is CASSEPGGGYGYTS. The CDR3 coding sequence is TGTGCCAGCAGTGAACCGGGGGGCGGCTATGGCTACACCTCC.

About this clonotype: A junction boundary mismatches the germline segment, possibly from a read error. V gene TRBV20-1 combines with J gene TRBJ1-5, with D possibly TRBD1 on 5 matching bases. The CDR3 has 14 residues. Germline CDR1 DFQATT, CDR2 SNEGSKA (reference sequence). Written as DNA, the CDR3 is TGCAGTGCCCAGCTAGGGGAAAGCAAACAGCCCCAACATTTT. Translating gives CSAQLGESKQPQHF.

J is TRBJ2-7 and V is TRBV7-9; perhaps D is TRBD1 or TRBD2 (5 bases each). This CDR3 is built from 14 residues. Germline CDR1 is SEHNR and CDR2 is FQNEAQ (reference sequence). Trimming cost V 4 bases and J 3 bases, with 13 bases left between them. For the CDR3, the DNA is TGTGCCAGCAGCTCACCGGGACGGGACTACGAGCAGTACTTC. Translating it yields CASSSPGRDYEQYF.

The chain couples TRBV11-2 to TRBJ2-5, with D possibly TRBD2 on 6 matching bases. The V gene lost 5 bases and the J gene lost 14 bases, with 18 bases spanning the gap. CDR3 length equals 12 residues. From germline, CDR1 is SGHAT and CDR2 FQNNGV. The DNA for the CDR3 is TGTGCCAGCAGCCAGTGGGGGGAGATACAATACTTC. Translation: CASSQWGEIQYF.

Concerning this clonotype: It may be a read error: a sequence one base away is much more abundant. The chain combines TRBV30 with TRBJ2-5, with 13 positions matching TRBD2. This CDR3 is built from 14 residues. Germline V CDR1 and CDR2: GTSNPN, SVGIG (reference sequence). With 4 bases clipped from V and 3 bases from J, the junction kept 2 bases outside the gene matches. The CDR3 sequence: CAWTGLAGEETQYF. In nucleotides, the CDR3 is TGTGCCTGGACTGGACTAGCGGGAGAAGAGACCCAGTACTTC.

This clonotype was recorded a few times. As the CDR3 is not closed by the conserved phenylalanine or tryptophan, this likely results from a read error. The rearrangement joins TRBV10-3 to TRBJ1-2; D unclear. Germline-derived CDR1 and CDR2 are ENHRY and SYGVKD. CDR3 length equals 14 residues. CDR3 residues: CAIGESLGSDGYTL. The CDR3 DNA sequence: TGTGCCATCGGTGAGTCTCTGGGGTCAGATGGCTACACCCTC.

This clonotype came up once. The CDR3 ends on some other residue instead of the conserved phenylalanine or tryptophan, so this is likely a read error. The V gene is TRBV29-1, the J gene TRBJ2-3, with D unresolved. This CDR3 comprises 11 residues. V gave up 5 bases and J gave up 10 bases, with 13 bases separating them. Germline V gene sequence: CDR1 SQVTM, CDR2 ANQGSEA. As DNA, the CDR3 is TGCAGCGTTTCGCCTCTACCCGCGCAGTATCTT. Its protein product is CSVSPLPAQYL.